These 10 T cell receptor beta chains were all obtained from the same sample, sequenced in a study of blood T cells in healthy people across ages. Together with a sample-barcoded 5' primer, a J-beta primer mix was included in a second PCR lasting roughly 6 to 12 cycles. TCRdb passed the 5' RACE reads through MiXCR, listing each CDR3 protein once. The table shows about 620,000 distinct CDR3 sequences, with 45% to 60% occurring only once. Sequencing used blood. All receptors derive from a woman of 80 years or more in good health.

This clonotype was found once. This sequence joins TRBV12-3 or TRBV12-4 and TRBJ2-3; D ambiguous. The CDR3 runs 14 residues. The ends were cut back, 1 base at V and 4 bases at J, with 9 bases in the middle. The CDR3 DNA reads TGTGCCAGCAGTTTAGTCCGCAAATCAGATACGCAGTATTTT. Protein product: CASSLVRKSDTQYF.

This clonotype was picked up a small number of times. As DNA, the CDR3 is TGTGCCAGCAGCCAAGGAATTTCAGGCTCTGGGGCCAACGTCCTGACTTTC. Translation gives CASSQGISGSGANVLTF. The chain uses TRBV4-2 and TRBJ2-6; D gene unclear. V gave up 1 base and J gave up 0 bases, with 10 bases separating them. The CDR3 is made up of 17 amino acids. CDR1 is LGHNA and CDR2 is YNFKEQ in the germline V gene.

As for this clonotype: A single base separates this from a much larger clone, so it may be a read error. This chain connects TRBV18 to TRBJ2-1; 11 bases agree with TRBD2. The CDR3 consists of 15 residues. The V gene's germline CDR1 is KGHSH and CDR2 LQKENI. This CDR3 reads CASPPGLADNNEQFF. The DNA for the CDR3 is TGTGCCAGCCCACCGGGACTAGCGGACAACAATGAGCAGTTCTTC.

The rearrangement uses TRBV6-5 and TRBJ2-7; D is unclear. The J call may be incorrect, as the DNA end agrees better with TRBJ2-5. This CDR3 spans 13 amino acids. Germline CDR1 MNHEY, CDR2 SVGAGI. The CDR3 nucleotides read TGTGCCAGCAGTTACTCGGGTTGGGAGACCCAGTACTTC. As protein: CASSYSGWETQYF.

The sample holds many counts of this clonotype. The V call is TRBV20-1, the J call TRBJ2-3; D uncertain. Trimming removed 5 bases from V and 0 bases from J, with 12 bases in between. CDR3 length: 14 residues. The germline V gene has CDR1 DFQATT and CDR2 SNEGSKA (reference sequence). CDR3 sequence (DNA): TGCAGTGCTCGTCGTAAGACTAGCACAGATACGCAGTATTTT. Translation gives CSARRKTSTDTQYF.

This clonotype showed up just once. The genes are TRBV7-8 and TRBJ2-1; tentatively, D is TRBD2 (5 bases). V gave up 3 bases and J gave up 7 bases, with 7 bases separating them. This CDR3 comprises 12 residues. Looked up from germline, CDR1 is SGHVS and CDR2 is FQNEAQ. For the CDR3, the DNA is TGTGCCAGCAGCTTCTGGGAGAATGAGCAGTTCTTC. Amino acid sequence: CASSFWENEQFF.

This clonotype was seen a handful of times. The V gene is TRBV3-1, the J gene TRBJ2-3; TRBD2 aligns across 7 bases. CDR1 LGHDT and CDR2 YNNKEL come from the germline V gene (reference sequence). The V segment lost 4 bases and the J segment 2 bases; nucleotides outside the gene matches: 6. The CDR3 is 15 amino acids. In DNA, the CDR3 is TGTGCCAGCAGCCTGCTCGGGGGGACCACAGATACGCAGTATTTT. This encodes CASSLLGGTTDTQYF.

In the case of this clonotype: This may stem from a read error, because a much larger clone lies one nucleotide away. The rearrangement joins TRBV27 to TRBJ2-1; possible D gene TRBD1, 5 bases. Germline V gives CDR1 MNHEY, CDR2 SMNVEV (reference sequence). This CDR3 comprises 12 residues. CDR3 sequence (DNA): TGTGTCAGCAGTTTCCAAAGGGGTGAGCAGTTCTTC. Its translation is CVSSFQRGEQFF.

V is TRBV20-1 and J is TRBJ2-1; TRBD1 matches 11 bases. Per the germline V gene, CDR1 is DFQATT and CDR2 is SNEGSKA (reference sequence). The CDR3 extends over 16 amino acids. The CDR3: CSGTGGIFGSYNEQFF. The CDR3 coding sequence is TGCAGCGGGACAGGGGGGATCTTTGGCTCCTACAATGAGCAGTTCTTC.

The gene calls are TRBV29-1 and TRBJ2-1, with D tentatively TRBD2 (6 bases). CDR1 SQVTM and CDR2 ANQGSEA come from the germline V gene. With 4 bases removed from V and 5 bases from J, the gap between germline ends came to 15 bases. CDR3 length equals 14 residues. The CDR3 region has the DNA TGCAGCGTTGGACCCAGACTAGGGAACAATGAGCAGTTCTTC. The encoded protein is CSVGPRLGNNEQFF.